The clone carrying this T cell receptor beta chain was found once. Antigen specificity is unknown. This record comes from a study of blood T cells in healthy people across ages. Study findings and constraints: Age advanced and TCR beta diversity per million T cells fell, roughly linearly. Unknown CMV status may confound age-related changes in expanded clones. Long-lived donors carried more naive CD4+ cells and greater diversity than aged donors. Naive T cell percentage by flow cytometry tracked strongly with beta diversity.

V gave up 5 bases and J gave up 4 bases, with 18 bases separating them. In germline, CDR1 is SEHNR, CDR2 FQNEAQ (reference sequence). The CDR3 is 16 amino acids. For the second PCR, which ran for 7 to 11 cycles, a sample-barcoded 5' primer and a J-beta primer mix were used. TCRdb ran MiXCR on the 5' RACE reads and lists one entry per CDR3 protein. This sample carries about a million distinct CDR3 sequences, roughly 43% of them seen once, and the ten largest clones take roughly 13%. Sequenced input: blood. The chain has TRBV7-9 and TRBJ2-1, with D tentatively TRBD1 (5 bases). The TCR comes from a young man in good health. The CDR3 nucleotides read TGTGCCAGCAGCCTAGGGGTACTGAAGCCTTACAATGAGCAGTTCTTC. It encodes CASSLGVLKPYNEQFF.